This T cell receptor (beta chain) was identified during a study of chemoradiotherapy in HPV16-positive cancers. Generated by immunoSEQ multiplex PCR, the TCRdb table keeps only in-frame clones and is missing some. The sample has under 30,000 clones, approximately 93% seen once. The V gene's germline CDR1 is MNHNS and CDR2 SASEGT. V was shortened by 0 bases and J by 7 bases, with 6 bases between the two germline ends. The CDR3 is made up of 12 amino acids. The clonotype was recovered from a human donor with HPV-associated anogenital cancer. This material was acquired from a patient who underwent chemoradiotherapy. The chain recombines TRBV6-1 with TRBJ1-1; a weak D match, TRBD1 (5 bases). The CDR3 bases are TGTGCCAGCAGTGAAGCTAGGGGTGAAGCTTTCTTT. It codes for CASSEARGEAFF.